This T cell receptor beta chain comes out of a study of beta chain features in type 1 diabetes. Study details: Sorted cell examination encompassed approximately 110 million cells across all samples. Overall study findings and caveats: Among patients, naive, central memory and Treg TCRB repertoires appeared more similar than among healthy donors.

Trimming took 6 bases from V and 7 from J; bases not matched to a gene: 6. This CDR3 spans 13 amino acids. The germline V gene has CDR1 SGHTA and CDR2 FQGNSA. About this clone itself: Its antigen is unidentified.

Every participating donor gave one draw, a heparinised blood sample averaging approximately 110 mL. By way of CD45RO/CCR7/CD25/CD127/CD95/CD27, the CD4+ regulatory, stem cell-like memory, central memory and naive cells were sorted. As every portion of the isolated RNA was reverse transcribed, the sequencing read expressed TCRB transcripts. This table comes from immunoSEQ multiplex PCR, and its TCRdb copy is limited to in-frame clones, with some not included. The sample carries roughly 140,000 clones, about 8.1% recorded once. The clonotype originates from a man younger than 35 in good health. Sequencing was done on a sample of central memory CD4+ T cells from blood. V usage is TRBV7-2 and J usage is TRBJ1-5; 7 bases fit TRBD1. Written as DNA, the CDR3 is TGTGCCAGCAGTCCCGACAGGGTCCAGCCCCAGCATTTT. This codes for CASSPDRVQPQHF.